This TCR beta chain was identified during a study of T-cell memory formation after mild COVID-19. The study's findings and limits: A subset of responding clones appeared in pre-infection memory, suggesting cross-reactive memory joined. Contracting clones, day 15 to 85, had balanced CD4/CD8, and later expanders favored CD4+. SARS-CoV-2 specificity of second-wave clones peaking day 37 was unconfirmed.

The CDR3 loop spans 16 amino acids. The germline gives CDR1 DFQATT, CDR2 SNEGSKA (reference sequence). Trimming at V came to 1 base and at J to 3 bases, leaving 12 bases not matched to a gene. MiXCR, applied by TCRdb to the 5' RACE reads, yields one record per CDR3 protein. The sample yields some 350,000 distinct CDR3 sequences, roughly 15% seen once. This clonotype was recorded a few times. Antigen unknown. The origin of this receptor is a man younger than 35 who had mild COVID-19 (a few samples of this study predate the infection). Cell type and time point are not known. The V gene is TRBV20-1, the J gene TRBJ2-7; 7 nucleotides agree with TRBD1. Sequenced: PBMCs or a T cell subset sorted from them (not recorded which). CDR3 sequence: CSARAYTGASFYEQYF. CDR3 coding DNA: TGCAGTGCTAGAGCGTACACAGGGGCCTCCTTCTACGAGCAGTACTTC.